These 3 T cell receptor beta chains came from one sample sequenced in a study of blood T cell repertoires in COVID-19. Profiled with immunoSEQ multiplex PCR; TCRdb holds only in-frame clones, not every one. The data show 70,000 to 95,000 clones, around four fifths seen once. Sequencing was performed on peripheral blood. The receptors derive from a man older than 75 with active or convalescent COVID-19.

The CDR3: CASSDTVPGTQYF. In DNA form, the CDR3 reads TGTGCCAGCAGTGACACCGTACCGGGGACCCAGTACTTC. The chain combines TRBV2 with TRBJ2-5; no clear D. Germline values: CDR1 SNHLY, CDR2 FYNNEI. The CDR3 totals 13 residues. The ends were cut back, 3 bases at V and 7 bases at J, with 12 bases in the middle. Full variable domain (missing parts from reference TRBV2 and TRBJ2-5): EPEVTQTPSHQVTQMGQEVILRCVPISNHLYFYWYRQILGQKVEFLVSFYNNEISEKSEIFDDQFSVERPDGSNFTLKIRSTKLEDSAMYFCASSDTVPGTQYFGPGTRLLVL.

For the CDR3, the DNA is TGTGCCTGGGGAAGGGGGCCGGATGAAAAACTGTTTTTT. Translation gives CAWGRGPDEKLFF. This chain connects TRBV30 to TRBJ1-4; 7 bases are a match to TRBD1. The J segment lost 6 bases and the V segment lost 5 bases, leaving 6 bases of the junction unmatched. The CDR3 spans 13 residues. Germline assignment: CDR1 GTSNPN and CDR2 SVGIG (reference sequence).

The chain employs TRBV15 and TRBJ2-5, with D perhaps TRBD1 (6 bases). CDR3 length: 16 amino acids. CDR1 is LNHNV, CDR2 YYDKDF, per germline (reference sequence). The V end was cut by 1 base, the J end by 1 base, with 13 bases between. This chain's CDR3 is CATSRGQDPSQETQYF. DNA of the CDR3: TGTGCCACCAGCAGAGGACAGGACCCATCCCAAGAGACCCAGTACTTC.